A single sample is the source of the 18 T cell receptor beta chains below, sequenced in a study of a mutant IDH1 vaccine in newly diagnosed glioma. Antigens for these TCRs are unknown. Data came from immunoSEQ multiplex PCR; TCRdb stores just in-frame clones and leaves some out. The sample yields some 30,000 clones, about 90% seen once. Noted time point: week 11, during vaccination. The content of each vaccine dose was 300 ug of mutant IDH1 20-mer peptide, and topical imiquimod accompanied it. This material consisted of PBMCs, taken from a glioma patient whose treatment included an IDH1 peptide vaccine. These receptors were taken from a man aged 18 to 30 with glioma.

This clone was detected only once. The chain combines TRBV30 with TRBJ2-1; TRBD2 is a possible D gene (5 bases). Germline CDR1 is GTSNPN and CDR2 is SVGIG (reference sequence). This CDR3 spans 15 amino acids. Deletions cut 3 bases from V and 5 bases from J, with 17 bases between. The CDR3 DNA follows: TGTGCCTGGAGCAACGGGCCGCTCGGGGACAATGAGCAGTTCTTC. It specifies CAWSNGPLGDNEQFF.

In nucleotides, the CDR3 is TGTGCCAGCAGTCCCCGGGCCTCCCTCGGGGGCTACACCTTC. As protein: CASSPRASLGGYTF. The chain recombines TRBV27 with TRBJ1-2; D remains unclear. The V gene's germline CDR1 is MNHEY and CDR2 SMNVEV (reference sequence). With 5 bases removed from V and 8 bases from J, the gap between germline ends came to 18 bases. CDR3 length equals 14 residues.

This rearrangement joins TRBV28 to TRBJ1-1; D is undetermined. Looked up from germline, CDR1 is MDHEN and CDR2 is SYDVKM. Trimming left V 5 bases short and J 3 bases short, with 16 bases between. This CDR3 region has 15 residues. The CDR3 DNA reads TGTGCCAGCAGTCCCCCGGGGTTGTCTTACACTGAAGCTTTCTTT. Protein product: CASSPPGLSYTEAFF.

CDR3 DNA: TGTGCCAGCAGCCAAGGGAGGGGGAAGGACTACGAGCAGTACTTC. As protein: CASSQGRGKDYEQYF. The chain has TRBV7-8 and TRBJ2-7, with D maybe TRBD2 (7 bases). The V end lost 5 bases, the J end lost 3 bases, and 17 bases lay between the germline ends. CDR1 and CDR2 from the germline V gene are SGHVS and FQNEAQ. This CDR3 is 15 amino acids long.

This chain connects TRBV5-6 to TRBJ2-2; 7 positions agree with TRBD1. Germline V CDR1 and CDR2: SGHDT, YYEEEE. V lost 3 bases and J lost 0; bases outside the gene matches: 5. This CDR3 comprises 16 residues. CDR3 amino acids: CASSWGTAANTGELFF. The CDR3 nucleotides read TGTGCCAGCAGCTGGGGGACAGCCGCGAACACCGGGGAGCTGTTTTTT.

The V gene is TRBV27, the J gene TRBJ2-7; the D is unclear. This CDR3 has 13 amino acids. V was shortened by 6 bases and J by 7 bases, with 16 bases between the two germline ends. Germline CDR1 is MNHEY and CDR2 is SMNVEV (reference sequence). Written as DNA, the CDR3 is TGTGCCAGCAGCACTAACGTGCCCCGGGAGCAGTACTTC. Residues: CASSTNVPREQYF.

The rearrangement joins TRBV6-5 to TRBJ1-3; D perhaps matches TRBD1 (5 bases). V lost 5 bases and J 1 base, leaving 12 bases between the germline ends. The CDR3 has 15 amino acids. CDR1 and CDR2 from the germline V gene are MNHEY and SVGAGI. In DNA form, the CDR3 reads TGTGCCAGCAGTACATGGGGGGGGTCTGGAAACACCATATATTTT. Translation gives CASSTWGGSGNTIYF.

This clone has just one count. J is TRBJ2-6 and V is TRBV7-9; D call uncertain. Looked up from germline, CDR1 is SEHNR and CDR2 is FQNEAQ (reference sequence). The V end was cut by 1 base, the J end by 0 bases, with 4 bases between. This CDR3 has 15 amino acids. This CDR3 reads CASSLVVSGANVLTF. CDR3 sequence (DNA): TGTGCCAGCAGCTTAGTTGTCTCTGGGGCCAACGTCCTGACTTTC.

The chain couples TRBV5-6 to TRBJ1-3; no definite D call. CDR1 and CDR2 from the germline V gene are SGHDT and YYEEEE. Trimming pared 1 base from V and 4 bases from J, leaving 12 bases between. The CDR3 is made up of 15 amino acids. The CDR3 nucleotides read TGTGCCAGCAGCTTGCGAGGGAATGGAGGAAACACCATATATTTT. It specifies CASSLRGNGGNTIYF. Full variable domain (missing parts from reference TRBV5-6 and TRBJ1-3): DAGVTQSPTHLIKTRGQQVTLRCSPKSGHDTVSWYQQALGQGPQFIFQYYEEEERQRGNFPDRFSGHQFPNYSSELNVNALLLGDSALYLCASSLRGNGGNTIYFGEGSWLTVV.

This chain links TRBV7-8 with TRBJ2-1; D perhaps matches TRBD2 (6 bases). The germline gives CDR1 SGHVS, CDR2 FQNEAQ. The V end lost 1 base, the J end lost 7 bases, and 14 bases lay between the germline ends. The length of the CDR3 is 15 residues. CDR3 bases: TGTGCCAGCAGCTTAGAGACGGGAGCATGGAATGAGCAGTTCTTC. Translating gives CASSLETGAWNEQFF.

This chain uses TRBV9 with TRBJ2-7; 8 bases line up with TRBD2. Losses at the gene ends were 0 bases for V and 2 bases for J; bases not matched to a gene: 1. The V gene's germline CDR1 is SGDLS and CDR2 YYNGEE. The CDR3 is 14 amino acids. The CDR3 reads CASSVGSGTYEQYF. The CDR3 nucleotides read TGTGCCAGCAGCGTAGGTAGCGGGACCTACGAGCAGTACTTC. The full variable domain, in which reference TRBV9 and TRBJ2-7 provide the parts outside the CDR3, is DSGVTQTPKHLITATGQRVTLRCSPRSGDLSVYWYQQSLDQGLQFLIQYYNGEERAKGNILERFSAQQFPDLHSELNLSSLELGDSALYFCASSVGSGTYEQYFGPGTRLTVT.

This sequence joins TRBV20-1 and TRBJ2-5; D not certain. The J call is uncertain, as TRBJ2-7 better fits the DNA end. The CDR3 consists of 11 residues. The germline V gene encodes CDR1 DFQATT and CDR2 SNEGSKA (reference sequence). CDR3: CSATEMYEQYF. The DNA for the CDR3 is TGCAGTGCCACAGAAATGTACGAGCAGTACTTC.

This chain joins TRBV7-9 and TRBJ2-1; 11 bases align to TRBD2. Germline CDR1 and CDR2: SEHNR and FQNEAQ (reference sequence). With V trimmed by 3 bases and J by 7 bases, 8 bases remained unmatched. The CDR3 is 16 amino acids. CDR3 loop: CASSFVPGLAVNEQFF. The CDR3 region has the DNA TGTGCCAGCAGCTTCGTCCCGGGACTAGCGGTGAATGAGCAGTTCTTC.

The chain uses TRBV1 and TRBJ1-2; TRBD1 is the table's D call, not checked against the DNA. TRBV1 is marked as a pseudogene. CDR3 length equals 15 residues. The CDR3 sequence is CTSSQTGSTNYGYTF. The CDR3 bases are TGCACCAGCAGTCAAACAGGGAGTACTAACTATGGCTACACCTTC.

The chain employs TRBV9 and TRBJ2-6, with 7 bases that match TRBD2. The V segment lost 4 bases and the J segment 3 bases; nucleotides outside the gene matches: 4. The CDR3 is 15 amino acids. Looked up from germline, CDR1 is SGDLS and CDR2 is YYNGEE. The CDR3 coding sequence is TGTGCCAGCAGCTGGGAGGGCTATGGGGCCAACGTCCTGACTTTC. It specifies CASSWEGYGANVLTF.

J is TRBJ1-2 and V is TRBV5-1; D gene uncertain. The CDR3 extends over 13 amino acids. Trimming stripped 4 bases from V and 0 bases from J, with 7 bases between. The germline V gene has CDR1 SGHRS and CDR2 YFSETQ. CDR3 in DNA: TGCGCCAGCAGCCTGGGTGCTAACTATGGCTACACCTTC. This codes for CASSLGANYGYTF.

The J gene is TRBJ2-1, the V gene TRBV14, with 14 positions matching TRBD2. The CDR3 totals 20 residues. Germline lookup yields CDR1 SGHDN and CDR2 FVKESK. V lost 1 base, J lost 0 bases, and 8 bases stayed unmatched. The CDR3 DNA follows: TGTGCCAGCAGCCAAGCCGGGACTAGCGGGAGCTGGGGCTCCTACAATGAGCAGTTCTTC. It codes for CASSQAGTSGSWGSYNEQFF. Combining the CDR3 with reference TRBV14 and TRBJ2-1 gives the whole variable domain EAGVTQFPSHSVIEKGQTVTLRCDPISGHDNLYWYRRVMGKEIKFLLHFVKESKQDESGMPNNRFLAERTGGTYSTLKVQPAELEDSGVYFCASSQAGTSGSWGSYNEQFFGPGTRLTVL.

The chain combines TRBV19 with TRBJ1-5; D is undetermined. V was pared by 1 base and J by 6 bases, with 4 bases between. CDR3 length: 12 amino acids. The germline gives CDR1 LNHDA, CDR2 SQIVND (reference sequence). The CDR3 spells CASSIGGQPQHF. CDR3 DNA: TGTGCCAGTAGTATAGGCGGTCAGCCCCAGCATTTT. The full variable domain, its missing parts supplied by reference TRBV19 and TRBJ1-5, is DGGITQSPKYLFRKEGQNVTLSCEQNLNHDAMYWYRQDPGQGLRLIYYSQIVNDFQKGDIAEGYSVSREKKESFPLTVTSAQKNPTAFYLCASSIGGQPQHFGDGTRLSIL.